This T cell receptor (beta chain) came from a study of long-term antiretroviral therapy in people with HIV. Study conclusions and caveats: HIV repertoires spanned tighter CDR3 length ranges than controls did. With ART, diversity went up but was still lower than in transplant donor controls.

At survey level, the immunoSEQ assay was run in its v3.0 version. Sequencing was performed with immunoSEQ multiplex PCR; in TCRdb, only in-frame clones are kept and a portion is missing. Of 20,000 to 25,000 clones detected, roughly 85% appear once; the ten largest clones hold over 9%. There were no participants with HIV treated outside the United States. Germline assignment: CDR1 SGHNT and CDR2 YYREEE (reference sequence). V was trimmed by 0 bases and J by 4 bases, leaving 14 bases between them. The CDR3 loop spans 15 amino acids. In regard to this clone: What it binds is unknown.

Here the sequenced sample was unsorted PBMCs, taken 4.1 years after starting antiretroviral therapy. The chain combines TRBV5-4 with TRBJ2-7, with D unclear. This receptor was obtained from a woman between 40 and 55 years old with HIV. CDR3 sequence (DNA): TGTGCCAGCAGCTTGGATCCGGACGTACGATACGAGCAGTACTTC. The encoded protein is CASSLDPDVRYEQYF.